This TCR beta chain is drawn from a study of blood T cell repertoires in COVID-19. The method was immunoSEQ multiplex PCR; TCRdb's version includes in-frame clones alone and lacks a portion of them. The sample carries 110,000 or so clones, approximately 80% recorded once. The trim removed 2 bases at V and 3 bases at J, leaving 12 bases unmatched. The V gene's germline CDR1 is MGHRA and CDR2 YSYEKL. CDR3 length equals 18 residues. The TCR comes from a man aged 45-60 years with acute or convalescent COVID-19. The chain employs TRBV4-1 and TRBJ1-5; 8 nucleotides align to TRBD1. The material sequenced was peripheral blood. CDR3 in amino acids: CASSQTVMTGAINQPQHF. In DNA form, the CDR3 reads TGCGCCAGCAGCCAAACCGTCATGACAGGGGCGATCAATCAGCCCCAGCATTTT.